These 27 T cell receptor beta chains originate from one sample sequenced in a study of long-term antiretroviral therapy in people with HIV (dated by TCRdb to between 2021 and 2023). The immunoSEQ hsTCRB v3.0 assay was used at survey level resolution to sequence the TRB variable region. Entries here come from immuneACCESS through TCRdb and include only in-frame sequences with V and J called. Some clones fail to appear in such tables; in the studies checked, an unresolved V gene covers under half of the shortfall, and the cause of the remainder is unknown. A total of more than 15,000 clones appear in this sample, around 87% of them only once. More than 10% of the sample lies in the top ten. Source: unsorted PBMCs, taken 0.7 years before starting antiretroviral therapy. All receptors come from a man aged 45-65 years with HIV.

The chain uses TRBV6-5 and TRBJ2-7; possibly TRBD1 for D (5 bases). Germline values: CDR1 MNHEY, CDR2 SVGAGI. Trimming took off 0 bases at V and 4 bases at J, with 7 bases between the two ends. This CDR3 comprises 13 residues. CDR3 sequence reads: CASSYSGRYEQYF. For the CDR3, the DNA is TGTGCCAGCAGTTACTCGGGGCGATACGAGCAGTACTTC.

This chain connects TRBV5-6 to TRBJ1-6; D remains unclear. With 4 bases removed from V and 12 bases from J, the gap between germline ends came to 14 bases. The germline V gene has CDR1 SGHDT and CDR2 YYEEEE. This CDR3 contains 13 residues. The CDR3 DNA follows: TGTGCCAGCAGCAGAGGTAGGGCCTTACCCCTCCACTTT. The encoded protein is CASSRGRALPLHF.

This rearrangement joins TRBV5-1 to TRBJ2-4; the D gene is possibly TRBD2 (6 bases). This CDR3 has 14 amino acids. The V end lost 3 bases, the J end lost 3 bases, and 10 bases lay between the germline ends. CDR1 is SGHRS, CDR2 YFSETQ, per germline. CDR3 coding DNA: TGCGCCAGCAGCTGGGACGGGGGCAAAAACATTCAGTACTTC. It specifies CASSWDGGKNIQYF. The full variable domain, its missing parts supplied by reference TRBV5-1 and TRBJ2-4, is KAGVTQTPRYLIKTRGQQVTLSCSPISGHRSVSWYQQTPGQGLQFLFEYFSETQRNKGNFPGRFSGRQFSNSRSEMNVSTLELGDSALYLCASSWDGGKNIQYFGAGTRLSVL.

V and J are TRBV6-5 and TRBJ2-7; no firm D call. Trimming pared 4 bases from V and 5 bases from J, leaving 12 bases between. Per germline, CDR1 MNHEY and CDR2 SVGAGI. The CDR3 contains 13 residues. CDR3 amino acids: CASSFSLVNEQYF. In DNA form, the CDR3 reads TGTGCCAGCAGTTTCTCGTTAGTTAACGAGCAGTACTTC.

The chain carries TRBV4-1 and TRBJ2-5; 9 bases are shared with TRBD2. The germline V gene encodes CDR1 MGHRA and CDR2 YSYEKL. The trim removed 4 bases at V and 2 bases at J, leaving 5 bases unmatched. This CDR3 comprises 15 residues. The DNA for the CDR3 is TGCGCCAGCAGCCCCCGGACTAGCGAACAAGAGACCCAGTACTTC. This encodes CASSPRTSEQETQYF.

As regards this clone: At one boundary the junction diverges from the germline segment, which might be a read error. The V and J genes are TRBV7-9 and TRBJ2-1, with D possibly matching TRBD2 (5 bases). Germline CDR1 SEHNR, CDR2 FQNEAQ (reference sequence). There are 13 residues in the CDR3. CDR3 in amino acids: CASSLAYGVEEFF. The CDR3 nucleotides read TGTGCCAGCAGCTTAGCGTACGGGGTTGAGGAGTTCTTC.

The genes are TRBV5-1 and TRBJ2-5, with TRBD2 identical over 9 bases. This CDR3 has 15 residues. V lost 2 bases and J lost 5; bases outside the gene matches: 7. Per the germline V gene, CDR1 is SGHRS and CDR2 is YFSETQ. DNA for the CDR3: TGCGCCAGCAGCTTTTTTCGGCTAGCGGGGGAGACCCAGTACTTC. Its translation is CASSFFRLAGETQYF.

V gene TRBV6-5 combines with J gene TRBJ2-3; 9 bases fit TRBD1. This CDR3 spans 15 amino acids. Germline V lookup: CDR1 MNHEY, CDR2 SVGAGI. With V trimmed by 0 bases and J by 6 bases, 4 bases remained unmatched. CDR3 bases: TGTGCCAGCAGTTACTCGAGGGACAGGGCGGATACGCAGTATTTT. It yields the protein CASSYSRDRADTQYF.

The chain couples TRBV5-1 to TRBJ2-2, with a tentative D call TRBD2 (5 bases). Trimming removed 1 base at V and 3 bases at J, with 13 bases between. The CDR3 extends over 16 amino acids. Per the germline V gene, CDR1 is SGHRS and CDR2 is YFSETQ. CDR3 protein: CASSLYPGLDTGELFF. In nucleotides, the CDR3 is TGCGCCAGCAGCTTGTACCCGGGATTGGACACCGGGGAGCTGTTTTTT.

The chain carries TRBV7-8 and TRBJ1-6; D not resolved. CDR1 and CDR2 from the germline V gene are SGHVS and FQNEAQ. The V end lost 1 base, the J end lost 6 bases, and 10 bases lay between the germline ends. The CDR3 sequence is 15 residues long. CDR3 bases: TGTGCCAGCAGCTTAGATTTGCCGGGTAATTCACCCCTCCACTTT. This encodes CASSLDLPGNSPLHF. The full variable domain, completed using reference TRBV7-8 and TRBJ1-6, is GAGVSQSPRYKVAKRGQDVALRCDPISGHVSLFWYQQALGQGPEFLTYFQNEAQLDKSGLPSDRFFAERPEGSVSTLKIQRTQQEDSAVYLCASSLDLPGNSPLHFGNGTRLTVT.

The rearrangement uses TRBV9 and TRBJ1-6, with D perhaps matching TRBD1 (6 bases). The CDR3 sequence is 17 residues long. V shed 4 bases and J shed 7 bases, with 21 bases lying between them. CDR1 and CDR2 (germline): SGDLS, YYNGEE. In DNA, the CDR3 is TGTGCCAGCAGCCCCCGAGGGGGGGGAATAGGAAATTCACCCCTCCACTTT. It translates to CASSPRGGGIGNSPLHF.

The chain is built from TRBV5-1 and TRBJ2-7; 10 bases map to TRBD2. The V gene end was trimmed by 2 bases and the J gene end by 4 bases; junction bases not matched to a gene: 9. CDR3 size: 16 residues. Germline values: CDR1 SGHRS, CDR2 YFSETQ. CDR3 nucleotides: TGCGCCAGCAGCTTAGCGGGAGGGAATGTTGATTACGAGCAGTACTTC. Residues: CASSLAGGNVDYEQYF. Together with reference TRBV5-1 and TRBJ2-7, the CDR3 gives the full variable domain: KAGVTQTPRYLIKTRGQQVTLSCSPISGHRSVSWYQQTPGQGLQFLFEYFSETQRNKGNFPGRFSGRQFSNSRSEMNVSTLELGDSALYLCASSLAGGNVDYEQYFGPGTRLTVT.

The J gene is TRBJ1-1, the V gene TRBV5-1; 7 nucleotides match TRBD1. The V gene's germline CDR1 is SGHRS and CDR2 YFSETQ. There are 16 residues in the CDR3. Trimming removed 4 bases from V and 1 base from J; junction bases left unmatched: 10. CDR3 protein: CASSQGGPGANTEAFF. The CDR3 DNA sequence: TGCGCCAGCAGCCAGGGGGGTCCAGGGGCGAACACTGAAGCTTTCTTT.

The chain carries TRBV2 and TRBJ1-5; D uncertain. With 5 bases removed from V and 1 base from J, the gap between germline ends came to 6 bases. The CDR3 is 13 residues long. Germline CDR1 and CDR2: SNHLY and FYNNEI. CDR3 loop: CASSRQSNQPQHF. CDR3 coding DNA: TGTGCCAGCAGTCGGCAGAGCAATCAGCCCCAGCATTTT.

The gene calls are TRBV15 and TRBJ2-7; TRBD1 matches 7 bases. V trimming: 3 bases; J trimming: 0 bases; junction bases outside the gene matches: 5. The germline V gene encodes CDR1 LNHNV and CDR2 YYDKDF (reference sequence). CDR3 length: 15 residues. CDR3 sequence: CATSSDRVYSYEQYF. CDR3 nucleotide sequence: TGTGCCACCAGCAGCGACAGGGTCTACTCCTACGAGCAGTACTTC.

This clone was detected a few times. The chain recombines TRBV6-6 with TRBJ1-2, with 8 bases that match TRBD1. The J segment lost 4 bases and the V segment lost 7 bases, leaving 8 bases of the junction unmatched. The CDR3 sequence is 14 residues long. Germline loops: CDR1 MNHNY, CDR2 SVGAGI (reference sequence). The CDR3 reads CASMTGRGPYGYTF. The CDR3 DNA sequence: TGTGCCAGCATGACGGGCAGGGGGCCCTATGGCTACACCTTC.

The V and J genes are TRBV30 and TRBJ1-5; 9 positions agree with TRBD1. There are 16 residues in the CDR3. The trim removed 6 bases at V and 1 base at J, leaving 10 bases unmatched. Germline values: CDR1 GTSNPN, CDR2 SVGIG (reference sequence). The CDR3 DNA sequence: TGTGCCTGCATTACAGGGGGCCAATCAAGCAATCAGCCCCAGCATTTT. Its translation: CACITGGQSSNQPQHF.

The CDR3 loop reads CASSYRLGGTGNSPLHF. As DNA, the CDR3 is TGCGCCAGCAGCTACCGGCTGGGCGGGACGGGCAATTCACCCCTCCACTTT. The chain couples TRBV5-1 to TRBJ1-6; TRBD1 is a possible D gene (5 bases). This CDR3 comprises 17 residues. Deletions cut 3 bases from V and 7 bases from J, with 20 bases between. Germline CDR1 SGHRS, CDR2 YFSETQ.

The J gene is TRBJ2-2, the V gene TRBV5-3; maybe TRBD1 (6 bases). TRBV5-3 is an ORF; its function is uncertain. Trimming removed 3 bases at V and 6 bases at J, with 12 bases between. The CDR3 runs to 14 residues. DNA of the CDR3: TGTGCCAGAAGCTCGTGGGACAACGCCGGGGAGCTGTTTTTT. Encoded protein: CARSSWDNAGELFF.

Judged by abundance, this clone is medium-sized. This rearrangement joins TRBV6-5 to TRBJ2-7; no firm D call. CDR1 is MNHEY, CDR2 SVGAGI, per germline. The CDR3 runs to 13 residues. Trimming stripped 0 bases from V and 6 bases from J, with 9 bases between. CDR3 sequence (DNA): TGTGCCAGCAGTTACTCGGGGTGGGGCGAGCAGTACTTC. Translating it yields CASSYSGWGEQYF.

J is TRBJ2-5 and V is TRBV7-2; no firm D call. CDR1 is SGHTA and CDR2 is FQGNSA in the germline V gene. Between the trimmed V and J ends, which lost 5 bases and 4 bases, there was a span of 8 bases. This CDR3 has 12 residues. Written as DNA, the CDR3 is TGTGCCAGCAGCCTGGTAAGAGAGACCCAGTACTTC. Amino acids: CASSLVRETQYF.

The V and J genes are TRBV18 and TRBJ2-7, with D unresolved. This CDR3 comprises 14 residues. CDR1 is KGHSH, CDR2 LQKENI, per germline. Trimming cost V 2 bases and J 4 bases, with 12 bases left between them. The CDR3 is CASSPGGTLYEQYF. Written as DNA, the CDR3 is TGTGCCAGCTCACCAGGTGGCACCTTATACGAGCAGTACTTC.

The rearrangement links TRBV28 to TRBJ2-1, with 11 bases lining up with TRBD1. The ends lost 2 bases at V and 2 bases at J; junction bases unmatched: 2. The germline V gene encodes CDR1 MDHEN and CDR2 SYDVKM. This CDR3 has 16 amino acids. The CDR3 region has the DNA TGTGCCAGCAGTTTAAAGGGACAGGGGGCCTACAATGAGCAGTTCTTC. Its translation is CASSLKGQGAYNEQFF. The full variable domain, its missing parts supplied by reference TRBV28 and TRBJ2-1, is DVKVTQSSRYLVKRTGEKVFLECVQDMDHENMFWYRQDPGLGLRLIYFSYDVKMKEKGDIPEGYSVSREKKERFSLILESASTNQTSMYLCASSLKGQGAYNEQFFGPGTRLTVL.

The J gene is TRBJ2-3, the V gene TRBV9, with D unclear. CDR1 and CDR2 from the germline V gene are SGDLS and YYNGEE. The germline V and J ends were trimmed by 0 bases and 6 bases, with 14 bases remaining between them. The CDR3 is 15 residues long. As DNA, the CDR3 is TGTGCCAGCAGCGTAGCTGGCAATTTGGGGGATACGCAGTATTTT. This translates into CASSVAGNLGDTQYF.

J is TRBJ2-3 and V is TRBV6-1; D not certain. This CDR3 region has 14 residues. Germline-derived CDR1 and CDR2 are MNHNS and SASEGT. V lost 7 bases and J lost 1, with 12 bases in between. CDR3 protein: CASISGFGTDTQYF. In nucleotides, the CDR3 is TGTGCCAGCATCTCGGGTTTTGGCACAGATACGCAGTATTTT.

This clone was seen a handful of times. The gene calls are TRBV7-2 and TRBJ1-5, with a tentative D call TRBD1 (6 bases). The V end was cut by 3 bases, the J end by 0 bases, with 12 bases between. CDR1 SGHTA and CDR2 FQGNSA come from the germline V gene. The CDR3 runs 16 residues. The CDR3 DNA is TGTGCCAGCAGCTTGTGGACAGACGATAGCAATCAGCCCCAGCATTTT. Translating gives CASSLWTDDSNQPQHF.

V is TRBV7-9 and J is TRBJ2-6, with D uncertain. V was shortened by 1 base and J by 0 bases, with 7 bases between the two germline ends. The V gene's germline CDR1 is SEHNR and CDR2 FQNEAQ (reference sequence). CDR3 length: 16 residues. The CDR3 sequence: CASSLDRYSGANVLTF. The CDR3 bases are TGTGCCAGCAGCTTAGACCGCTACTCTGGGGCCAACGTCCTGACTTTC. Supplemented by reference TRBV7-9 and TRBJ2-6, the full variable domain reads DTGVSQNPRHKITKRGQNVTFRCDPISEHNRLYWYRQTLGQGPEFLTYFQNEAQLEKSRLLSDRFSAERPKGSFSTLEIQRTEQGDSAMYLCASSLDRYSGANVLTFGAGSRLTVL.